These T cell receptor beta chains were read from a single sample in a study of molecular identifiers for immune sequencing clone quantification. Via MiXCR, TCRdb re-called the PCR reads, giving one row per CDR3 protein. The top ten clones hold approximately 1% of a sample with tens of thousands of distinct CDR3 sequences, about 19% of them seen once. The specimen sequenced was naive CD8+ T cells from blood, with Jurkat cell RNA spiked in. The origin of the receptors is a human donor in good health. Some libraries in this study had Jurkat cell RNA spiked in. Each CDR3 is given with its conserved first and last residue. A D gene is named only where the DNA matches it firmly. The size field is filled for only some rows; it gives once, few, many or a size class.

V gene,J gene,D gene,clone size,CDR3 DNA,CDR3 protein
TRBV29-1,TRBJ1-1,-,-,TGCAGCGTTGTAGGTAACAATCCTGAAGCTTTCTTT,CSVVGNNPEAFF
TRBV12-3/TRBV12-4,TRBJ2-3,TRBD2,many,TGTGCCAGCAGTTTGTGGGCTAGCGGGGGGCCCACAGATACGCAGTATTTT,CASSLWASGGPTDTQYF
TRBV30,TRBJ1-1,-,-,TGTGCCTGGAGCGGCGATTCTTTTGAAGCTTTCTTT,CAWSGDSFEAFF
TRBV27,TRBJ1-1,-,many,TGTGCCAGCAGTTTATCCCCTAAGAACACTGAAGCTTTCTTT,CASSLSPKNTEAFF
TRBV9,TRBJ2-7,-,many,TGTGCCAGCAGCCCCTTGGGGGGCTTAGAGCAGTACTTC,CASSPLGGLEQYF
TRBV12-3/TRBV12-4,TRBJ2-3,TRBD2,few,TGTGCCAGCGGCCACCCCGCGGGGGGACAACCAGATACGCAGTGTTTT,CASGHPAGGQPDTQCF
TRBV19,TRBJ2-2,-,many,TGTGCCAGTAGAGGTGGGCAGGGTGGAAACACCGGGGAGCTGTTTTTT,CASRGGQGGNTGELFF
TRBV27,TRBJ2-7,TRBD1,-,TGTGCCAGCAGTATCACAGGGGGCGCCTCGTACGAGCAGTACTTC,CASSITGGASYEQYF
TRBV10-1,TRBJ2-7,-,many,TGCGCCAGCAGTGATGTTCTTAGTGACGAGCAGTACTTC,CASSDVLSDEQYF
TRBV10-3,TRBJ2-4,TRBD2,many,TGTGCCATCAGCCCCGGGACTAGCGGGGGGGTAGCCAAAAACATTCAGTACTTC,CAISPGTSGGVAKNIQYF
TRBV23-1,TRBJ2-5,TRBD1,many,TGCGCCAGCAGTCAATCGTCCAACAGGGGCCTCCAAGAGACCCAGTACTTC,CASSQSSNRGLQETQYF
TRBV20-1,TRBJ1-5,-,many,TGCAGTGCTAGTGAGGGAGCGTATAGCAATCAGCCCCAGCATTTT,CSASEGAYSNQPQHF
TRBV6-1,TRBJ1-5,-,many,TGTGCCAGCACCTCGCGGGGGTTCAATCAGCCCCAGCATTTT,CASTSRGFNQPQHF
TRBV7-2,TRBJ2-7,TRBD2,many,TGTGCCAGCAGCCCCCGCGTCGGGAGGGAGAGCTACGAGCAGTACTTC,CASSPRVGRESYEQYF
TRBV10-2,TRBJ2-1,TRBD2,many,TGCGCCAGCGGACTTGGGGGGGATGAGCAGTTCTTC,CASGLGGDEQFF
TRBV4-3,TRBJ2-7,-,many,TGCGCCAGCAGCCAGGGGGAACCCTACGAGCAGTACTTC,CASSQGEPYEQYF
TRBV7-8,TRBJ2-7,-,many,TGTGCCAGCAGCTTAGAAGCAGGCTCGGTAACCTACGAGCAGTACTTC,CASSLEAGSVTYEQYF
TRBV19,TRBJ1-1,-,many,TGTGCCAGTAGTCCCCCGAACACTGAAGCTTTCTTT,CASSPPNTEAFF
TRBV3-1,TRBJ2-4,TRBD2,-,TGTGCCAGCAGCCCCACCCTAGCGGGATCCAAAAACATTCAGTACTTC,CASSPTLAGSKNIQYF